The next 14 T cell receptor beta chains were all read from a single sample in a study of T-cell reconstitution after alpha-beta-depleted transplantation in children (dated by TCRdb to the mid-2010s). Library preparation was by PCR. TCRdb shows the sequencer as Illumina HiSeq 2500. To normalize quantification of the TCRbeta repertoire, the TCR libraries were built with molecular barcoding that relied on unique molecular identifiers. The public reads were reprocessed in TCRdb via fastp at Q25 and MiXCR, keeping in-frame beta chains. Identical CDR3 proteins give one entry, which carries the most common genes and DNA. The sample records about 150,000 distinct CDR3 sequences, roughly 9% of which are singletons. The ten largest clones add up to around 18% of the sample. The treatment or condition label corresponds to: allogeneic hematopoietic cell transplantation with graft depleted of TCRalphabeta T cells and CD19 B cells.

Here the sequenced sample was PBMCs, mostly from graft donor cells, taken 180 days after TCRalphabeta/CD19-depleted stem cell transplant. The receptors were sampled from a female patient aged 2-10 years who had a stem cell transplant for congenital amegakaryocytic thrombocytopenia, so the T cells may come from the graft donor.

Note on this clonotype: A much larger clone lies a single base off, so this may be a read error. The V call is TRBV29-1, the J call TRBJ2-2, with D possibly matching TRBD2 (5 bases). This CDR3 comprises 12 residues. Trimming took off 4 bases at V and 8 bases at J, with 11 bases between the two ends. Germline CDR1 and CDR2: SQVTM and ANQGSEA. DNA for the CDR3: TGCAGCGTTGTCGGCGAGGGAGGGGAGCTGTTTTTT. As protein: CSVVGEGGELFF.

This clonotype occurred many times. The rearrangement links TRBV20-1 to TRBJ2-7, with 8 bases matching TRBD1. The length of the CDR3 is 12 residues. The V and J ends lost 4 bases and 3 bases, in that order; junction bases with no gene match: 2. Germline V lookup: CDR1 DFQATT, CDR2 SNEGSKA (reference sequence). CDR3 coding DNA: TGCAGTGCTACGGACAGGGACTACGAGCAGTACTTC. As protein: CSATDRDYEQYF.

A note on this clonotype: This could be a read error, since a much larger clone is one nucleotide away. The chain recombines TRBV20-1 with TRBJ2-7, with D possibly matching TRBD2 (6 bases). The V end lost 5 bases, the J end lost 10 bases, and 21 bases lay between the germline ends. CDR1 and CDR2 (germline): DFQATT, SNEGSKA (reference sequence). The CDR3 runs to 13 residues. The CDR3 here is CSADRLERGRQYF. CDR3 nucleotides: TGCAGTGCTGATAGACTAGAAAGGGGACGTCAGTACTTC.

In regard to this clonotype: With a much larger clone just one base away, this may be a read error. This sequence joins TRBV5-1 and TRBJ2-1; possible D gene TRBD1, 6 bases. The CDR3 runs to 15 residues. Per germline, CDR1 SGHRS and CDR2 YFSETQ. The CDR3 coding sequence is TGCGCCAGCAGCACGAAGGACAGCTCCTACAATGAGCAGTCCTTC. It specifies CASSTKDSSYNEQSF.

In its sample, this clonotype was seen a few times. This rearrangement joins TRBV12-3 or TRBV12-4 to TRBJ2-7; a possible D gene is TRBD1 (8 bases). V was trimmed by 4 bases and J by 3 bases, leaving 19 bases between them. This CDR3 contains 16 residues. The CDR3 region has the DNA TGTGCCAGCAGTTCGGGGGGAGGACAGGGTTACTACGAGCAGTACTTC. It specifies CASSSGGGQGYYEQYF.

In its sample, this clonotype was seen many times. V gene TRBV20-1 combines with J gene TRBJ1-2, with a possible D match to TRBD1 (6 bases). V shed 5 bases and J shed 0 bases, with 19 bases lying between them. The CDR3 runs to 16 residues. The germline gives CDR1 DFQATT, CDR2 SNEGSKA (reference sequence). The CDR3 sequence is CSAVRDTADTNYGYTF. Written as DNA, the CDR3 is TGCAGTGCTGTGAGGGACACTGCTGATACTAACTATGGCTACACCTTC.

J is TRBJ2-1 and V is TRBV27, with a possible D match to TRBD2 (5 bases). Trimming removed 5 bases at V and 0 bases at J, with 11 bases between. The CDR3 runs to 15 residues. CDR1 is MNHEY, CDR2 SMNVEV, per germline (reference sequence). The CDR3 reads CASSPAESSYNEQFF. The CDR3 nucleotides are TGTGCCAGCAGTCCAGCGGAGAGCTCCTACAATGAGCAGTTCTTC.

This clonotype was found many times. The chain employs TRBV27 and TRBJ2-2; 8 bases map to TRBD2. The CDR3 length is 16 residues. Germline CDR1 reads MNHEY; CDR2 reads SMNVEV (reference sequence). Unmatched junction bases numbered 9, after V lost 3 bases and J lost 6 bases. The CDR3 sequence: CASSFLTSDGAGELFF. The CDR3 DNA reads TGTGCCAGCAGTTTCCTGACTAGCGACGGAGCCGGGGAGCTGTTTTTT.

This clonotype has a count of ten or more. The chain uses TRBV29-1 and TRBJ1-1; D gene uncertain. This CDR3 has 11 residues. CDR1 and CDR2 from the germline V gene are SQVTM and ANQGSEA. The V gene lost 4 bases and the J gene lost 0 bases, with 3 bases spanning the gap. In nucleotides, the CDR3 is TGCAGCGTTGTTTTGAACACTGAAGCTTTCTTT. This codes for CSVVLNTEAFF.

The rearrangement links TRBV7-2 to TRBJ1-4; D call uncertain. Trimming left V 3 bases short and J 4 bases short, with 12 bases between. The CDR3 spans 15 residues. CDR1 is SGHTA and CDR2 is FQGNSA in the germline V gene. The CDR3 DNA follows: TGTGCCAGCAGCTTTCTCCCAGGCCATAATGAAAAACTGTTTTTT. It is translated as CASSFLPGHNEKLFF.

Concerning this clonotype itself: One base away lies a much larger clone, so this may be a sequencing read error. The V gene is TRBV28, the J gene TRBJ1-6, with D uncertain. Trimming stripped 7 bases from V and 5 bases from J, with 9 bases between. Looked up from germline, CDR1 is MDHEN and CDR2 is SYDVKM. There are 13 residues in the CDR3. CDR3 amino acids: CASKHGNNSPLHF. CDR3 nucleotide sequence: TGTGCCAGCAAACATGGGAATAATTCACCCCTCCACTTT.

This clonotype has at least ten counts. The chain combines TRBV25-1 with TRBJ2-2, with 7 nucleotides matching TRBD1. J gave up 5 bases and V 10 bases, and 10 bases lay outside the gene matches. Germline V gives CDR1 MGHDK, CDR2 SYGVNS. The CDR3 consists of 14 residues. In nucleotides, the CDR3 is TGTGCCACCGAAGGGGGCTTTGCGACCGGGGAGCTGTTTTTT. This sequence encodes CATEGGFATGELFF.

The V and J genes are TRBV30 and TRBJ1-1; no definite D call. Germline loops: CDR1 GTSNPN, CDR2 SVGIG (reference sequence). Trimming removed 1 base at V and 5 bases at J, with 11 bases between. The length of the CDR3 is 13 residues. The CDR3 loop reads CAWSALYKTEAFF. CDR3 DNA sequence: TGTGCCTGGAGTGCCCTTTACAAGACTGAAGCTTTCTTT.

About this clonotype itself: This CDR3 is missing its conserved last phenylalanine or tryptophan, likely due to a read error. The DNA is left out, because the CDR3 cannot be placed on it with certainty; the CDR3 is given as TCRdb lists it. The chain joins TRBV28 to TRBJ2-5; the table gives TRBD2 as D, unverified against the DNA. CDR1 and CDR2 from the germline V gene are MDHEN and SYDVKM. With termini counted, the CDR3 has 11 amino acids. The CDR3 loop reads CASRHLAGVRI.